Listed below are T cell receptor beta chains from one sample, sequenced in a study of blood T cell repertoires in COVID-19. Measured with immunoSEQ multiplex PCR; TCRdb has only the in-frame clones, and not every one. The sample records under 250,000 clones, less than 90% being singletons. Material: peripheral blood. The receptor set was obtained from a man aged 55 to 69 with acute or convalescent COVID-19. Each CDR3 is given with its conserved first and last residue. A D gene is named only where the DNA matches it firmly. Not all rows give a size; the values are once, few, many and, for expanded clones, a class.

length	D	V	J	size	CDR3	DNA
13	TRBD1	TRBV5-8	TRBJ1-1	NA	CASSLTGVPEAFF	TGTGCCAGCAGCCTGACAGGGGTCCCTGAAGCTTTCTTT
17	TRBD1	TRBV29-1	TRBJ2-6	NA	CSVLDGQGVSGANVLTF	TGCAGCGTTCTAGACGGACAGGGCGTATCTGGGGCCAACGTCCTGACTTTC
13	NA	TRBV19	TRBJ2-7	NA	CASSVRGTYEQYF	TGTGCCAGTAGTGTCCGGGGAACCTACGAGCAGTACTTC
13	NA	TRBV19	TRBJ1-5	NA	CASRDQGDQPQHF	TGTGCCAGTAGGGACCAAGGGGATCAGCCCCAGCATTTT
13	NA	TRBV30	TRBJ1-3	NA	CASSRGSGNTIYF	TGTGCCTCCAGTAGGGGCTCTGGAAACACCATATATTTT
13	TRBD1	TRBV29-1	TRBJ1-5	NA	CSVGQGGNQPQHF	TGCAGCGTTGGACAGGGAGGCAATCAGCCCCAGCATTTT
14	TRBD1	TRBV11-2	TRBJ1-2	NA	CASTMDRFNYGYTF	TGTGCCAGCACCATGGACAGGTTTAACTATGGCTACACCTTC
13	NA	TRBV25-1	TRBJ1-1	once	CASSRDSHAEAFF	TGTGCCAGCAGCCGTGACAGTCATGCTGAAGCTTTCTTT
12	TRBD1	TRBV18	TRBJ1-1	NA	CASSPQDREAFF	TGTGCCAGCTCACCGCAGGACAGGGAGGCTTTCTTT
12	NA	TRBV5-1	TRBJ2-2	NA	CASSFAAGELFF	TGCGCCAGCAGCTTCGCGGCCGGGGAGCTGTTTTTT
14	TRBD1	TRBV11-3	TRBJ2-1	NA	CASSSGQGANEQFF	TGTGCCAGCAGCTCGGGACAGGGGGCCAATGAGCAGTTCTTC
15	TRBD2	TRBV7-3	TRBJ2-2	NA	CASSSQTGGAGELFF	TGTGCCAGCAGCTCCCAAACGGGAGGGGCCGGGGAGCTGTTTTTT
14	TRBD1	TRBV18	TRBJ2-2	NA	CATYRGANTGELFF	TGTGCCACCTACAGGGGGGCGAACACCGGGGAGCTGTTTTTT
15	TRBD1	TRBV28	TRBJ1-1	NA	CASSLPGQSNTEAFF	TGTGCCAGCAGTTTACCGGGACAGTCGAACACTGAAGCTTTCTTT
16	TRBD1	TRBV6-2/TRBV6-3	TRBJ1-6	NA	CASSSSPGTGSPPLHF	TGTGCCAGCAGTTCATCCCCCGGGACAGGATCACCACCCCTCCACTTT
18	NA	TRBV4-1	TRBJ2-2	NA	CASSQEPPDYSNTGELFF	TGCGCCAGCAGCCAAGAACCCCCCGACTATTCGAACACCGGGGAGCTGTTTTTT
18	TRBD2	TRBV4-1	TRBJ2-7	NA	CASSQERTSGSLTYEQYF	TGCGCCAGCAGCCAAGAAAGGACTAGCGGGAGTCTCACCTACGAGCAGTACTTC
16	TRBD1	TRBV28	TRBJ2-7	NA	CASSLFRGQGNHEQYF	TGTGCCAGCAGTTTATTTCGCGGACAGGGGAACCACGAGCAGTACTTC
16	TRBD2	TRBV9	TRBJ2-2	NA	CASSVLPAGDTGELFF	TGTGCCAGCAGCGTATTGCCGGCGGGAGACACCGGGGAGCTGTTTTTT
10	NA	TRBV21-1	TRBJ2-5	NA	CASSGGKMDF	TGTGCCAGCAGCGGGGGGAAAATGGACTTC
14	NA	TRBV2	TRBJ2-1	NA	CASITRGSTGEQFF	TGTGCCAGCATTACCAGGGGCTCTACGGGTGAGCAGTTCTTC
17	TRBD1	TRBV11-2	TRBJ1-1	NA	CASSLSTGAGGGTEAFF	TGTGCCAGCAGCCTCTCGACAGGGGCAGGAGGTGGGACTGAAGCTTTCTTT
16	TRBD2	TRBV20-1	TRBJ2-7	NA	CSASRPTSGVSYEQYF	TGCAGTGCTAGTCGCCCCACTAGCGGGGTCTCCTACGAGCAGTACTTC
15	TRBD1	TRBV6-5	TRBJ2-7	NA	CASSYSSQGAWEQYF	TGTGCCAGCAGTTACTCTAGCCAGGGGGCTTGGGAGCAGTACTTC